This paragraph covers one T cell receptor beta chain sequence. Its binding antigen is unknown. No base quality information exists; no much larger clone differs at one position. Each donor gave one peripheral blood draw, approximately 0.11 L on average, collected into heparinised tubes. Using a panel that included CD45RO, CCR7, CD25, CD127, CD95 and CD27, naive, central memory, regulatory and stem cell-like memory CD4+ T cells were sorted on a BD FACSAria II. Every sorted population had a purity above 98%. PBMCs were isolated right away by Lymphoprep density gradient centrifugation and were stained directly, without culture. Samples were stained and sorted in pairs, with one healthy donor and one patient per experiment, so that batch effects were minimized. This specimen comes from a study of beta chain features in type 1 diabetes (dated by TCRdb to 2016 to 2019). Some background on the complete study: No differences in mean age, gender distribution, total cell number or subset yield were found between patients and healthy donors. A total of about 100 million sorted cells were examined across all samples, and RNA yield correlated strongly with the number of cells per subset. In the study, TCRB repertoires of sorted circulating CD4+ T cell subsets from recently diagnosed type 1 diabetes patients were compared with those of matched healthy donors. Regulatory and stem cell-like memory subsets were isolated from only 8 patients and about 8 healthy donors, whereas naive and central memory subsets came from all 30 or so donors.

General conclusions and limits of the study: A moderate but significant shortening of TCRB CDR3 length was observed in type 1 diabetes patients in all four CD4+ subsets. At VDJ recombination sites, type 1 diabetes patients had fewer insertions and more deleted nucleotides, which implies abnormalities in thymic rearrangement. Because cDNA was sequenced instead of genomic DNA, highly expressing activated cells could be over-represented, though the groups showed no difference in activation or CD3 levels. Because the HLA sub-analyses included only small numbers of individuals, any influence of HLA type on TCRB rearrangement was left unresolved. Naive, central memory and regulatory TCRB repertoires appeared to be more alike among patients than among healthy donors. PCR may preferentially amplify shorter templates, but because patient and control samples were amplified and corrected together, any resulting skew would affect both groups equally.

The entire amount of isolated RNA was reverse transcribed using the High Capacity cDNA Reverse Transcription Kit, so the sequenced TCRB transcripts were expressed ones. Deep immunoSEQ sequencing was applied to naive, central memory and regulatory T cell samples, giving an average of about 3.7 million total reads per sample. After sorted cells were lysed in RLT buffer, RNA was extracted with DNase-treated RNeasy Micro or Mini kits, with the choice depending on cell number. To prevent cross-contamination, every cell subset was processed on its own, while patient and healthy donor samples were processed together. The immunoSEQ multiplex PCR was used to amplify TCRB sequences from cDNA, yielding 87-bp fragments that span the CDR3 region. The amplicons were sequenced using the Illumina HiSeq platform. In the paper's pipeline: Synthetic template baselines were used to correct PCR bias computationally, reads within Hamming distance 2 were collapsed together, and singletons that could not be merged were discarded. By aligning reads against IMGT, V, D and J genes, CDR3 length, and insertions or deletions at six rearrangement sites were assigned. Within each subset, clonotype counts were normalized to sorted cell number, and only after that were true diversity and Gini coefficients computed with the tcR R package. Repertoire sharing was quantified using the overlap coefficient calculated on TCRB nucleotide sequences. This immuneACCESS table, as held by TCRdb, lists in-frame sequences with V and J called but not all clones. Of the missing ones, under half trace to an unresolved V gene in checked studies; the others have no known cause. The V and J calls and clone size come from that table; D and trimming were worked out from the DNA. Across this sample there are nearly 350,000 clones, with around 9.7% seen only once. The top ten clones comprise about 1% of the sample.

From a lookup of the germline V gene (reference sequence), CDR1 and CDR2 are GTSNPN and SVGIG. The junction shows trimming of 0 bases on V and 6 bases on J, plus 15 bases between the germline ends. Reading from cysteine to phenylalanine, the CDR3 counts 15 amino acids. Only CDR3 DNA remains: 45 bases, in frame from the first base. The V and J segments used are TRBV30 and TRBJ2-1; the D gene is possibly TRBD2, with 7 bases matching. Specimen: central memory CD4+ T cells from blood. The sequence was obtained from a man between 25 and 39 years old with type 1 diabetes. This receptor carries the CDR3 CAWSVGGGGRNEQFF. The DNA sequence is given as TGTGCCTGGAGTGTAGGTGGGGGGGGCCGCAATGAGCAGTTCTTC.